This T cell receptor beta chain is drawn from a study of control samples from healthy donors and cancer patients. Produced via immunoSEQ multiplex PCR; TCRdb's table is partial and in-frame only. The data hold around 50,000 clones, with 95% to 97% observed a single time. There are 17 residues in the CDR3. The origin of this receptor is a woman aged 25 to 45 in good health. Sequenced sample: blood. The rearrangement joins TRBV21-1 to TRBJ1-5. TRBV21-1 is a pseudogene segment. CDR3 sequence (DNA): TGTGCCAGCAGCAAAGCTTGGAACAACCTGGGGAATCAGCCCCAGCATTTT. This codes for CASSKAWNNLGNQPQHF.